Below are 28 T cell receptor beta chains sequenced from a single sample in a study of cytomegalovirus exposure and HLA in healthy donors. Clones were sequenced by immunoSEQ multiplex PCR, and TCRdb holds only the in-frame ones, with some missing. The data show more than 250,000 clones, 86% seen once. The sequenced sample consisted of PBMCs. The receptors were gathered from a woman between 18 and 30 years old in good health and CMV-seronegative.

The chain joins TRBV5-6 to TRBJ1-1, with a tentative D call TRBD1 (5 bases). CDR1 and CDR2 (germline): SGHDT, YYEEEE. V shed 4 bases and J shed 0 bases, with 13 bases lying between them. This CDR3 comprises 15 residues. The chain's CDR3 is CASSPRQIMNTEAFF. CDR3 in DNA: TGTGCCAGCAGCCCGAGACAGATCATGAACACTGAAGCTTTCTTT.

V and J are TRBV5-1 and TRBJ2-1, with a tentative D call TRBD2 (6 bases). The ends were cut back, 0 bases at V and 8 bases at J, with 12 bases in the middle. This CDR3 has 14 amino acids. The V gene's germline CDR1 is SGHRS and CDR2 YFSETQ. The chain's CDR3 is CASSLAEGLYEQFF. For the CDR3, the DNA is TGCGCCAGCAGCTTGGCGGAGGGGCTATATGAGCAGTTCTTC.

Comment on this clone: No DNA is shown, since the ends of the CDR3 on it are uncertain; the CDR3 is the one TCRdb lists. The rearrangement joins TRBV12-5 to TRBJ1-1. CDR1 is LGHNT and CDR2 is FRNRAP in the germline V gene. The CDR3 is made up of 11 amino acids, end residues included. CDR3 residues: CASGVGRGSFF.

The chain joins TRBV5-1 to TRBJ2-5; maybe TRBD1 (6 bases). The CDR3 consists of 13 residues. With 4 bases removed from V and 5 bases from J, the gap between germline ends came to 12 bases. Per germline, CDR1 SGHRS and CDR2 YFSETQ. The CDR3: CASSGGHRETQYF. CDR3 nucleotide sequence: TGCGCCAGCAGCGGGGGACACCGCGAGACCCAGTACTTC. The full variable domain, completed using reference TRBV5-1 and TRBJ2-5, is KAGVTQTPRYLIKTRGQQVTLSCSPISGHRSVSWYQQTPGQGLQFLFEYFSETQRNKGNFPGRFSGRQFSNSRSEMNVSTLELGDSALYLCASSGGHRETQYFGPGTRLLVL.

This clone was observed a single time. This chain connects TRBV28 to TRBJ2-3; the D gene is possibly TRBD2 (5 bases). The CDR3 consists of 17 residues. The germline CDR1 and CDR2 sequences are MDHEN and SYDVKM. V was cut by 2 bases and J by 0 bases, with 15 bases left in between. The CDR3 region is CASSLERSGTSTDTQYF. In nucleotides, the CDR3 is TGTGCCAGCAGTTTAGAAAGAAGCGGAACCAGCACAGATACGCAGTATTTT.

The chain has TRBV28 and TRBJ2-7, with TRBD2 as a possible D gene (6 bases). The CDR3 loop spans 15 amino acids. Germline V gene data show CDR1 as MDHEN and CDR2 as SYDVKM. V was clipped by 3 bases and J by 2 bases, with 14 bases between them. DNA of the CDR3: TGTGCCAGCAGTTTTGGGGCGGGGATTACCTACGAGCAGTACTTC. As protein: CASSFGAGITYEQYF.

The chain recombines TRBV5-8 with TRBJ2-7; D remains ambiguous. The germline V and J ends were trimmed by 0 bases and 2 bases, with 12 bases remaining between them. The CDR3 loop spans 15 amino acids. The germline CDR1 and CDR2 sequences are SGHTS and YDEGEE. Written as DNA, the CDR3 is TGTGCCAGCAGCTTGGCCCCGAAACTGACCTACGAGCAGTACTTC. It yields the protein CASSLAPKLTYEQYF.

The V gene is TRBV6-1, the J gene TRBJ2-7; D remains unclear. Germline V gene lookup returns CDR1 MNHNS and CDR2 SASEGT. This CDR3 region has 13 residues. Trimming removed 8 bases from V and 1 base from J, with 12 bases in between. As DNA, the CDR3 is TGTGCCAGCTTCCGACCACTATCCTACGAGCAGTACTTC. It yields the protein CASFRPLSYEQYF.

This chain connects TRBV6-5 to TRBJ2-7; 8 nucleotides line up with TRBD2. V lost 2 bases and J lost 6; bases outside the gene matches: 9. The CDR3 is 15 residues long. Germline V gene lookup returns CDR1 MNHEY and CDR2 SVGAGI. The CDR3 loop reads CASSYDGTSTREQYF. Written as DNA, the CDR3 is TGTGCCAGCAGTTACGATGGGACTAGTACGCGCGAGCAGTACTTC.

V gene TRBV18 combines with J gene TRBJ2-1; no clear D. The ends were cut back, 3 bases at V and 5 bases at J, with 8 bases in the middle. Germline V gene lookup returns CDR1 KGHSH and CDR2 LQKENI. The length of the CDR3 is 13 residues. The CDR3 DNA reads as TGTGCCAGCTCACCTCTTACGGACAATGAGCAGTTCTTC. It encodes CASSPLTDNEQFF.

V gene TRBV28 combines with J gene TRBJ2-5, with D hard to call. The V gene's germline CDR1 is MDHEN and CDR2 SYDVKM. The CDR3 contains 11 residues. Trimming took off 5 bases at V and 5 bases at J, with 6 bases between the two ends. The DNA for the CDR3 is TGTGCCAGCAGTCCCGGGGAGACCCAGTACTTC. As protein: CASSPGETQYF.

V and J are TRBV6-5 and TRBJ2-1; 9 bases align to TRBD1. V trimming: 7 bases; J trimming: 2 bases; junction bases outside the gene matches: 6. Germline-derived CDR1 and CDR2 are MNHEY and SVGAGI. CDR3 length: 15 residues. The DNA of the CDR3 is TGTGCCAGCAAGGTACAGGGGGCCCCCTACAATGAGCAGTTCTTC. Translating it yields CASKVQGAPYNEQFF.

This CDR3 is CAWSRLAGANEQFF. The CDR3 region has the DNA TGTGCCTGGAGTCGACTAGCGGGAGCCAATGAGCAGTTCTTC. The V call is TRBV30, the J call TRBJ2-1; 12 positions match TRBD2. Trimming took 2 bases from V and 6 from J; bases not matched to a gene: 2. This CDR3 spans 14 amino acids. CDR1 and CDR2 (germline): GTSNPN, SVGIG (reference sequence).

V gene TRBV4-1 combines with J gene TRBJ2-4; D not certain. CDR3 length: 14 residues. The germline gives CDR1 MGHRA, CDR2 YSYEKL. V gave up 0 bases and J gave up 2 bases, with 5 bases separating them. The CDR3 sequence is CASSQELTKNIQYF. The CDR3 DNA follows: TGCGCCAGCAGCCAAGAACTTACCAAAAACATTCAGTACTTC.

This chain joins TRBV20-1 and TRBJ2-1; no clear D. Trimming left V 8 bases short and J 8 bases short, with 13 bases between. Germline CDR1 is DFQATT and CDR2 is SNEGSKA (reference sequence). CDR3 length equals 11 residues. The CDR3 sequence is CSMPSGDEQFF. In nucleotides, the CDR3 is TGCAGTATGCCATCAGGCGATGAGCAGTTCTTC.

The rearrangement links TRBV11-2 to TRBJ2-7; D might be TRBD2 (6 bases). V shed 0 bases and J shed 4 bases, with 13 bases lying between them. In germline, CDR1 is SGHAT, CDR2 FQNNGV. The CDR3 spans 15 residues. CDR3 residues: CASSLETGETYEQYF. CDR3 nucleotide sequence: TGTGCCAGCAGCTTAGAGACGGGAGAGACGTACGAGCAGTACTTC.

The V gene is TRBV7-2, the J gene TRBJ2-1, with 11 positions matching TRBD2. The CDR3 spans 15 residues. CDR1 and CDR2 from the germline V gene are SGHTA and FQGNSA. V dropped 5 bases and J dropped 7; count of bases not matched to a gene: 7. The CDR3 region has the DNA TGTGCCAGCAGCCCGGGACTAGCGGTGGGGAATGAGCAGTTCTTC. It codes for CASSPGLAVGNEQFF.

The rearrangement uses TRBV29-1 and TRBJ2-7, with 11 nucleotides matching TRBD2. The J segment lost 4 bases and the V segment lost 0 bases, leaving 11 bases of the junction unmatched. CDR3 length: 17 amino acids. Germline assignment: CDR1 SQVTM and CDR2 ANQGSEA. CDR3 sequence (DNA): TGCAGCGTTGAAGATCTCCGTACTAGCGGGAGTGGGTACGAGCAGTACTTC. Translating gives CSVEDLRTSGSGYEQYF.

The J gene is TRBJ1-1, the V gene TRBV7-9; tentative D call: TRBD1 (5 bases). Trimming removed 6 bases at V and 0 bases at J, with 11 bases between. The germline gives CDR1 SEHNR, CDR2 FQNEAQ (reference sequence). CDR3 length: 14 residues. CDR3 loop: CASSLAGLNTEAFF. In DNA form, the CDR3 reads TGTGCCAGCAGTCTCGCAGGGTTGAACACTGAAGCTTTCTTT. Full variable domain (rest looked up from reference TRBV7-9 and TRBJ1-1): DTGVSQNPRHKITKRGQNVTFRCDPISEHNRLYWYRQTLGQGPEFLTYFQNEAQLEKSRLLSDRFSAERPKGSFSTLEIQRTEQGDSAMYLCASSLAGLNTEAFFGQGTRLTVV.

Written as DNA, the CDR3 is TGTGCCAGCAGCCGCTCGGAGGCTAACTATGGCTACACCTTC. Encoded protein: CASSRSEANYGYTF. The chain recombines TRBV7-8 with TRBJ1-2, with D unclear. From germline, CDR1 is SGHVS and CDR2 FQNEAQ. Deletions cut 5 bases from V and 0 bases from J, with 10 bases between. The CDR3 is 14 amino acids.

This clone was seen a single time. This chain links TRBV5-1 with TRBJ2-1, with 14 bases identical to TRBD2. CDR1 SGHRS and CDR2 YFSETQ come from the germline V gene. Trimming cost V 4 bases and J 2 bases; bases outside gene matches: 14. The CDR3 has 20 residues. The CDR3 nucleotides are TGCGCCAGCAGCATTATGGGACTAGCGGGAGTACGCCCCGCCTACAATGAGCAGTTCTTC. It yields the protein CASSIMGLAGVRPAYNEQFF.

This clone is a singleton in its sample. This chain connects TRBV19 to TRBJ1-5; D is ambiguous. This CDR3 has 14 residues. With 5 bases removed from V and 3 bases from J, the gap between germline ends came to 11 bases. Germline CDR1 is LNHDA and CDR2 is SQIVND (reference sequence). This CDR3 is CASSLFLFNQPQHF. The CDR3 nucleotides read TGTGCCAGTAGTCTGTTCTTATTCAATCAGCCCCAGCATTTT.

This clone was recorded a few times. The junction departs from the called germline gene at one end, perhaps through a read error. The chain has TRBV7-2 and TRBJ2-7, with 9 nucleotides matching TRBD2. Per germline, CDR1 SGHTA and CDR2 FQGNSA. The CDR3 consists of 12 residues. The CDR3 DNA reads TGTGCCAGCAGCTTTCCCGGGACTAGCTTATCCTTC. Protein sequence: CASSFPGTSLSF.

V and J are TRBV11-3 and TRBJ2-2; 10 bases are a match to TRBD1. Germline V lookup: CDR1 SGHNT, CDR2 YENEEA. With V trimmed by 3 bases and J by 6 bases, 4 bases remained unmatched. The CDR3 length is 15 residues. CDR3 region: CASSLGQGTAGELFF. CDR3 nucleotide sequence: TGTGCCAGCAGCTTGGGACAGGGGACCGCCGGGGAGCTGTTTTTT.

The chain carries TRBV6-1 and TRBJ1-2; D unclear. The CDR3 contains 15 residues. V lost 3 bases, J lost 12 bases, and 23 bases lay in between. Germline CDR1 and CDR2: MNHNS and SASEGT. This chain's CDR3 is CASSDGFRVRIEDTF. The CDR3 DNA reads as TGTGCCAGCAGTGATGGTTTTCGGGTCAGAATAGAGGACACCTTC.

This clone was seen only once. The gene calls are TRBV9 and TRBJ1-2, with 9 bases that match TRBD1. CDR1 and CDR2 from the germline V gene are SGDLS and YYNGEE. The ends lost 0 bases at V and 4 bases at J; junction bases unmatched: 7. CDR3 size: 16 residues. In nucleotides, the CDR3 is TGTGCCAGCAGCGTAGATCAAACAGGGGGCGCCTATGGCTACACCTTC. Its protein is CASSVDQTGGAYGYTF.

The chain couples TRBV7-2 to TRBJ2-1; the D is unclear. This CDR3 has 13 residues. Looked up from germline, CDR1 is SGHTA and CDR2 is FQGNSA. The V and J ends lost 5 bases and 0 bases respectively, with 5 bases between them. In DNA form, the CDR3 reads TGTGCCAGCAGCCGTTACTCCTACAATGAGCAGTTCTTC. This codes for CASSRYSYNEQFF.

The chain joins TRBV19 to TRBJ2-2; the D gene is possibly TRBD1 (5 bases). CDR3 size: 14 residues. V dropped 6 bases and J dropped 0 bases, with 8 bases sitting between them. Germline V gene data show CDR1 as LNHDA and CDR2 as SQIVND (reference sequence). CDR3: CASSRQSNTGELFF. CDR3 DNA: TGTGCCAGTAGCCGACAGTCGAACACCGGGGAGCTGTTTTTT.